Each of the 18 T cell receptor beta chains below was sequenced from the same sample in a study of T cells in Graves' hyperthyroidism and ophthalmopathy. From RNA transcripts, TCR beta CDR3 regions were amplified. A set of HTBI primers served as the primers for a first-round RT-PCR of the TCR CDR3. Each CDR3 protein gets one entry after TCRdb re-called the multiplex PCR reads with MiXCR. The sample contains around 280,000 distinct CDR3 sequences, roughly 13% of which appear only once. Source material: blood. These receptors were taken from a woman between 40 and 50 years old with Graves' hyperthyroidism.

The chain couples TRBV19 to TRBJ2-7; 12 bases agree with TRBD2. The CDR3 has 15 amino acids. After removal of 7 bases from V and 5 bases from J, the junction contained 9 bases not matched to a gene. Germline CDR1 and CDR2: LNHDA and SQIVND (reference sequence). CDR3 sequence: CASTARLAGVNEQYF. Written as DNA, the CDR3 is TGTGCCAGTACCGCCCGACTAGCGGGAGTTAACGAGCAGTACTTC.

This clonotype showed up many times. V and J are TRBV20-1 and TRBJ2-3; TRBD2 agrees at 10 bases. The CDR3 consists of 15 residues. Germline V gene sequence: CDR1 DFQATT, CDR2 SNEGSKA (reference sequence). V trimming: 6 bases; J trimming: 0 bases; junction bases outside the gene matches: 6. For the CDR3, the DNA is TGCAGTGCGCGAGCTAGCGGGAGAAGCACAGATACGCAGTATTTT. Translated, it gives CSARASGRSTDTQYF.

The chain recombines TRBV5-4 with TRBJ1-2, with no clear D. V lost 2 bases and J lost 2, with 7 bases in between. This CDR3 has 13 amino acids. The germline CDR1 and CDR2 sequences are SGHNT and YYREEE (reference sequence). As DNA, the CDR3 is TGTGCCAGCAGCTTTTTAGGGAACTATGGCTACACCTTC. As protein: CASSFLGNYGYTF.

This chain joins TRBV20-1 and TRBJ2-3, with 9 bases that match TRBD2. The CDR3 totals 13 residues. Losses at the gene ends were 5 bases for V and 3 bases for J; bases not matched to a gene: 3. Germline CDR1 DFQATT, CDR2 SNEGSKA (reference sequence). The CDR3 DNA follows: TGCAGTGCTGTGACTAGCGGTACAGATACGCAGTATTTT. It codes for CSAVTSGTDTQYF.

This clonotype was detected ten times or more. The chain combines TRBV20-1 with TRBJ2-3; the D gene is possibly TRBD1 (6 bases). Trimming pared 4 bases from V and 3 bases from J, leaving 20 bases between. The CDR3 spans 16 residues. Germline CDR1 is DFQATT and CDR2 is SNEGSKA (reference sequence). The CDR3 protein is CSANPQQGGGTDTQYF. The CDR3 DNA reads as TGCAGTGCTAACCCCCAACAGGGTGGGGGAACAGATACGCAGTATTTT.

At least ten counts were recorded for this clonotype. The CDR3 is CASSSGLAPSTDTQYF. DNA of the CDR3: TGTGCCAGCAGTTCCGGACTAGCCCCTAGCACAGATACGCAGTATTTT. The V call is TRBV3-1, the J call TRBJ2-3, with 8 nucleotides matching TRBD2. Looked up from germline, CDR1 is LGHDT and CDR2 is YNNKEL (reference sequence). CDR3 size: 16 residues. J lost 0 bases, V lost 6 bases, and 8 bases had no gene match.

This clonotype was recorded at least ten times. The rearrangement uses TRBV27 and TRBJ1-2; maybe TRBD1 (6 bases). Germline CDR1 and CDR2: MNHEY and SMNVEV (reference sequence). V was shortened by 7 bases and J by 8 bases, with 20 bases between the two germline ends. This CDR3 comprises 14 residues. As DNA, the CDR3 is TGTGCCAGCACCTCTAACAGGGCCGAGAAGGGCTACACCTTC. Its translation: CASTSNRAEKGYTF.

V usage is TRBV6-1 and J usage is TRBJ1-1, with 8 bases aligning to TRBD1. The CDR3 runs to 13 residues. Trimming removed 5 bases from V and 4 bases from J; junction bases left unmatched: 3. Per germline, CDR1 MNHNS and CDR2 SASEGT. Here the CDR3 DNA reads TGTGCCAGCAGTACAGGGGGTAGCACTGAAGCTTTCTTT. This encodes CASSTGGSTEAFF.

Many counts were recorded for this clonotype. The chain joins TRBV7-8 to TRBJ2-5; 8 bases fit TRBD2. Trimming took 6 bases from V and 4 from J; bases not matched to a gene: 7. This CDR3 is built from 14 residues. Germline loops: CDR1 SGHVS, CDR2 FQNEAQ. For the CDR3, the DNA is TGTGCCAGCAGTCGCGGGAGGACTGTAGAGACCCAGTACTTC. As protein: CASSRGRTVETQYF.

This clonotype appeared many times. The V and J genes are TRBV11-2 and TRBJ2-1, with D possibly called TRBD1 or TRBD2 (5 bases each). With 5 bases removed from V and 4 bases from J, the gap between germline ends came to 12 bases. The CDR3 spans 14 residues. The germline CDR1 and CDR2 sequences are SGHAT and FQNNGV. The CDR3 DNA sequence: TGTGCCAGCAGCCCCCGGGACGGTTACAATGAGCAGTTCTTC. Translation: CASSPRDGYNEQFF. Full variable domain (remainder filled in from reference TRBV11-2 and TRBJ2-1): EAGVAQSPRYKIIEKRQSVAFWCNPISGHATLYWYQQILGQGPKLLIQFQNNGVVDDSQLPKDRFSAERLKGVDSTLKIQPAKLEDSAVYLCASSPRDGYNEQFFGPGTRLTVL.

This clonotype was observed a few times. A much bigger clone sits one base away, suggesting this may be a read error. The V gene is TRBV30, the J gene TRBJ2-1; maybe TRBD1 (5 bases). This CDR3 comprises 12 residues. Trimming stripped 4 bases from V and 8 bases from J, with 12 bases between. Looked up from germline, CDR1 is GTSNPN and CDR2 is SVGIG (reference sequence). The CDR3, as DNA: TGTGCCTGGAACAGGTTAAGGCATGAGCAGTTCTTC. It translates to CAWNRLRHEQFF.

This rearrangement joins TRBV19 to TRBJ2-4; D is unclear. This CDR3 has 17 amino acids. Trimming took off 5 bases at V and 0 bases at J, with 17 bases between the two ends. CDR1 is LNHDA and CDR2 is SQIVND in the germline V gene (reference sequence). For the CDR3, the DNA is TGTGCCAGTAGTCCTAACTCAGTGCTACTAGCCAAAAACATTCAGTACTTC. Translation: CASSPNSVLLAKNIQYF. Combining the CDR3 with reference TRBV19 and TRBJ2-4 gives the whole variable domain DGGITQSPKYLFRKEGQNVTLSCEQNLNHDAMYWYRQDPGQGLRLIYYSQIVNDFQKGDIAEGYSVSREKKESFPLTVTSAQKNPTAFYLCASSPNSVLLAKNIQYFGAGTRLSVL.

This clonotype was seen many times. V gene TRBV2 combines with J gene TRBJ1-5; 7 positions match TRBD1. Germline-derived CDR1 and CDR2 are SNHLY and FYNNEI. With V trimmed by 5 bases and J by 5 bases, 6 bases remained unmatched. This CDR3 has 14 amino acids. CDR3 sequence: CASSTQGGDQPQHF. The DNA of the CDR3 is TGTGCCAGCAGTACCCAGGGGGGTGATCAGCCCCAGCATTTT.

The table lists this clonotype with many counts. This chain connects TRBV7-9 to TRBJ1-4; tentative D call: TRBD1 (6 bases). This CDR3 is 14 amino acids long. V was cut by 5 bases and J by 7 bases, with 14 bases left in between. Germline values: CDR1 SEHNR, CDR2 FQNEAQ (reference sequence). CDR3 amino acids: CASSVRGAGEKLFF. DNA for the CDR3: TGTGCCAGCAGCGTGAGGGGGGCCGGTGAAAAACTGTTTTTT.

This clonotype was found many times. The CDR3 protein is CSAERQGRATDTQYF. Here the CDR3 DNA reads TGCAGTGCAGAACGACAGGGGAGGGCCACAGATACGCAGTATTTT. The V and J genes are TRBV20-1 and TRBJ2-3, with a weak D call TRBD1 (8 bases). V lost 6 bases, J lost 2 bases, and 18 bases lay in between. Germline assignment: CDR1 DFQATT and CDR2 SNEGSKA (reference sequence). The CDR3 runs to 15 residues.

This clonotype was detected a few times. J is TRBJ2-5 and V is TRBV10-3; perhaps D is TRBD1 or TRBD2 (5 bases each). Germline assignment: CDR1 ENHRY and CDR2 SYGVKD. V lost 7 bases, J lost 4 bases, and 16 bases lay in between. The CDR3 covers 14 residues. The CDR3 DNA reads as TGTGCCATCACCAGGGACCCCACCGGAGAGACCCAGTACTTC. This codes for CAITRDPTGETQYF.

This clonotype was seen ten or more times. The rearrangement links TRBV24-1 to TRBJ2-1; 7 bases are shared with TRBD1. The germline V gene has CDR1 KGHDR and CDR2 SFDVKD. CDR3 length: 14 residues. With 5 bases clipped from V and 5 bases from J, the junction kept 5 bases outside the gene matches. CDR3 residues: CATSATGTDNEQFF. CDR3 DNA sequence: TGTGCCACCAGTGCCACCGGGACAGACAATGAGCAGTTCTTC.

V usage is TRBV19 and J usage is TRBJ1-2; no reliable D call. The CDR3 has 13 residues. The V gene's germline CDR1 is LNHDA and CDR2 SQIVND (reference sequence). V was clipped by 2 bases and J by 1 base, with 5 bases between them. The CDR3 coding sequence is TGTGCCAGTAGTATAACGATTAACTATGGCTACACCTTC. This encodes CASSITINYGYTF.